These T cell receptor beta chains were read from a single sample in a study of CD4 T cells in relation to SARS-CoV-2 and coronaviruses. Data came from immunoSEQ multiplex PCR; TCRdb stores just in-frame clones and leaves some out. This sample carries about 40,000 clones, 65% to 80% of them seen once, and the ten largest clones take 20%. Their specific antigens are unknown. Sequenced sample: memory CD4+ T cells from PBMCs, cultured in vitro. The receptor set was obtained from an adult with COVID-19. CDR3s include the opening cysteine and the closing phenylalanine or tryptophan. A D gene is named only where the DNA matches it firmly. For some rows the clone size is stated as once, few or many, or as a class when expanded; others skip it.

DNA: TGTGCCAGCAGCGTAGGGAGCAATTGGGCAGATACGCAGTATTTT; CDR3: CASSVGSNWADTQYF; V: TRBV9; J: TRBJ2-3; size: -; D: -
DNA: TGTGCCAGCAGTTTATGGTTTGGAGATAGCAATCAGCCCCAGCATTTT; CDR3: CASSLWFGDSNQPQHF; V: TRBV28; J: TRBJ1-5; size: -; D: -
DNA: TGTGCCAGCAGCCAAGTTTTGCGGGGTCACTACAATGAGCAGTTCTTC; CDR3: CASSQVLRGHYNEQFF; V: TRBV4-2; J: TRBJ2-1; size: -; D: -
DNA: TGTGCCACCAGTGATTTCGGGGATGGAGGCTACACCTTC; CDR3: CATSDFGDGGYTF; V: TRBV24-1; J: TRBJ1-2; size: -; D: -
DNA: TGTGCCAGCAGTTCCGACAGGGATATAGAAGCTTTCTTT; CDR3: CASSSDRDIEAFF; V: TRBV6-6; J: TRBJ1-1; size: -; D: TRBD1
DNA: TGTGCCAGCAGTTACTCAGAAAACACAGGGGAGACCCAGTACTTC; CDR3: CASSYSENTGETQYF; V: TRBV6-5; J: TRBJ2-5; size: few; D: -
DNA: TGTGCCAGCTCAGCTGGGACAGGCGAAAAACTGTTTTTT; CDR3: CASSAGTGEKLFF; V: TRBV18; J: TRBJ1-4; size: once; D: TRBD1
DNA: TGTGCCAGCAGCGCCACGGGATATGGCTACACCTTC; CDR3: CASSATGYGYTF; V: TRBV9; J: TRBJ1-2; size: -; D: -
DNA: TGTGCCAGCAGCCTGCTGGGAGGCACCTACGAGCAGTACTTC; CDR3: CASSLLGGTYEQYF; V: TRBV13; J: TRBJ2-7; size: -; D: -
DNA: TGTGCCAGCAGTTTGTTTCGGGGGGGAGTCTATGGCTACACCTTC; CDR3: CASSLFRGGVYGYTF; V: TRBV6-5; J: TRBJ1-2; size: -; D: -
DNA: TGTGCCAGCAGCTTGGCCTCCGGGGGCACTGAAGCTTTCTTT; CDR3: CASSLASGGTEAFF; V: TRBV5-4; J: TRBJ1-1; size: -; D: -
DNA: TGTGCCAGCAGCCGGACTAGCGGGACCCCCTACGAGCAGTACTTC; CDR3: CASSRTSGTPYEQYF; V: TRBV6-5; J: TRBJ2-7; size: -; D: TRBD2
DNA: TGTGCCTGGAGCTCCGACAGGGGGCACACCGGGGAGCTGTTTTTT; CDR3: CAWSSDRGHTGELFF; V: TRBV30; J: TRBJ2-2; size: few; D: TRBD1
DNA: TGTGCCAGCAGCCGAACAGGGGGCTTAAACACCGGGGAGCTGTTTTTT; CDR3: CASSRTGGLNTGELFF; V: TRBV28; J: TRBJ2-2; size: -; D: TRBD1
DNA: TGTGCCAGCAGTGAAAGGACAAGGGATTATGGCTACACCTTC; CDR3: CASSERTRDYGYTF; V: TRBV6-1; J: TRBJ1-2; size: -; D: -
DNA: TGTGCCAGCAGACTATACAATGAGCAGTTCTTC; CDR3: CASRLYNEQFF; V: TRBV6-5; J: TRBJ2-1; size: once; D: -
DNA: TGTGCCAGCAGTGTTTTAGCGGGAGCCTCCTACAATGAGCAGTTCTTC; CDR3: CASSVLAGASYNEQFF; V: TRBV6-4; J: TRBJ2-1; size: -; D: TRBD2
DNA: TGTGCCAGCAGTGGCCCCTCAGGACAGTCGAACACTGAAGCTTTCTTT; CDR3: CASSGPSGQSNTEAFF; V: TRBV6-1; J: TRBJ1-1; size: -; D: -
DNA: TGCGCCAGCAGCGTCCCGGGACATTCCCCTTATGGCTACACCTTC; CDR3: CASSVPGHSPYGYTF; V: TRBV5-1; J: TRBJ1-2; size: few; D: -
DNA: TGTGCCAGCAGTTTACTCCACAATCAGCCCCAGCATTTT; CDR3: CASSLLHNQPQHF; V: TRBV27; J: TRBJ1-5; size: -; D: -
DNA: TGCGCCAGCAGCCCGGGACAGAGCAGAAACACCATATATTTT; CDR3: CASSPGQSRNTIYF; V: TRBV5-1; J: TRBJ1-3; size: -; D: TRBD1
DNA: TGTGCCAGCACAGAACGCCCTAGCGGGAGCTTGGTCTCCTACGAGCAGTACTTC; CDR3: CASTERPSGSLVSYEQYF; V: TRBV21-1; J: TRBJ2-7; size: -; D: -
DNA: TGTGCCAGCAGCTCTTCTAGCGGGTGGGACGAGCAGTTCTTC; CDR3: CASSSSSGWDEQFF; V: TRBV7-2; J: TRBJ2-1; size: -; D: TRBD2
DNA: TGCGCCAGCAGCAACCGGGACAGGGGCTCCTACGAGCAGTACTTC; CDR3: CASSNRDRGSYEQYF; V: TRBV5-1; J: TRBJ2-7; size: -; D: TRBD1
DNA: TGTGCCAGCAGCTTTACAGGGAACTCGAATGAGCAGTTCTTC; CDR3: CASSFTGNSNEQFF; V: TRBV11-2; J: TRBJ2-1; size: -; D: -
DNA: TGTGCCAGCAGCATACAGTCGGGACTAGCGGGGGAGTACGAGCAGTACTTC; CDR3: CASSIQSGLAGEYEQYF; V: TRBV6-2/TRBV6-3; J: TRBJ2-7; size: -; D: TRBD2
DNA: TGCAGTGCTAGTCGGTACCGGGACAGATATCAGCCCCAGCATTTT; CDR3: CSASRYRDRYQPQHF; V: TRBV20-1; J: TRBJ1-5; size: -; D: TRBD1
DNA: TGTGCCAGCAGTGGCCTTGGGGCGGGAGGCCGGAATTCCTACAATGAGCAGTTCTTC; CDR3: CASSGLGAGGRNSYNEQFF; V: TRBV2; J: TRBJ2-1; size: -; D: TRBD2
DNA: TGCGCCAGCTCAAGCCGAAACACCGGGGAGCTGTTTTTT; CDR3: CASSSRNTGELFF; V: TRBV10-1; J: TRBJ2-2; size: -; D: -
DNA: TGTGCCAGCTCCTGGGACGGGGTGGATACGCAGTATTTT; CDR3: CASSWDGVDTQYF; V: TRBV18; J: TRBJ2-3; size: -; D: -
DNA: TGCGCCAGCAGCGTAGACAGGGGGCGTACGGACACCGGGGAGCTGTTTTTT; CDR3: CASSVDRGRTDTGELFF; V: TRBV4-1; J: TRBJ2-2; size: few; D: TRBD1
DNA: TGTGCCAGTAGTATAGGCGACAGCAGGCATACGCAGTATTTT; CDR3: CASSIGDSRHTQYF; V: TRBV19; J: TRBJ2-3; size: once; D: -
DNA: TGTGCCAGCATTCCGGACAGGGGAGGGGGCTACACCTTC; CDR3: CASIPDRGGGYTF; V: TRBV12-3/TRBV12-4; J: TRBJ1-2; size: -; D: TRBD1
DNA: TGTGCCAGCAGGTCGGGAAACGGGGAGCTGTTTTTT; CDR3: CASRSGNGELFF; V: TRBV25-1; J: TRBJ2-2; size: -; D: -
DNA: TGTGCCAGCTCACAGTCCCGGGACATCGGAGACGAGCAGTACTTC; CDR3: CASSQSRDIGDEQYF; V: TRBV18; J: TRBJ2-7; size: -; D: -
DNA: TGTGCCAGCAGCTGGGGGCCTATTGCGGATACGCAGTATTTT; CDR3: CASSWGPIADTQYF; V: TRBV5-6; J: TRBJ2-3; size: -; D: -
DNA: TGTGCCAGCAGCAAAGCAGCAGGGGGCTGTGGCTACACCTTC; CDR3: CASSKAAGGCGYTF; V: TRBV21-1; J: TRBJ1-2; size: -; D: -
DNA: TGTGCCAGCAGCCACGTCAGGGTTGAGCAGTACTTC; CDR3: CASSHVRVEQYF; V: TRBV14; J: TRBJ2-7; size: -; D: -
DNA: TGCAGCGTTCCCAAAGGGCAGGGGGCAAATGTTAACTATGGCTACACCTTC; CDR3: CSVPKGQGANVNYGYTF; V: TRBV29-1; J: TRBJ1-2; size: -; D: TRBD1
DNA: TGTGCCAGCAGTGAAGGACAGGGGTTGGAGCTGTTTTTT; CDR3: CASSEGQGLELFF; V: TRBV2; J: TRBJ2-2; size: once; D: TRBD1
DNA: TGTGCCAGCAGCTTAGGGGCCGTTAGCGGGAGAGTGGAGACCCAGTACTTC; CDR3: CASSLGAVSGRVETQYF; V: TRBV11-2; J: TRBJ2-5; size: -; D: TRBD2
DNA: TGCAGTGCTAGTGTTGGGACAGGGGGCGCCTACGAGCAGTACTTC; CDR3: CSASVGTGGAYEQYF; V: TRBV20-1; J: TRBJ2-7; size: -; D: TRBD1
DNA: TGTGCCAGCAGCTTGTGGGGAGTGGAAAAACTGTTTTTT; CDR3: CASSLWGVEKLFF; V: TRBV5-4; J: TRBJ1-4; size: -; D: -
DNA: TGTGCCAGCAGCAAACTCACAGATACGCAGTATTTT; CDR3: CASSKLTDTQYF; V: TRBV2; J: TRBJ2-3; size: -; D: -
DNA: TGTGCCAGCAGCAAAGCGCATAGTCTGTACACAGATACGCAGTATTTT; CDR3: CASSKAHSLYTDTQYF; V: TRBV21-1; J: TRBJ2-3; size: -; D: -
DNA: TGTGCCAGCAGCCAAGTGAACAGGGACTACGAGCAGTACTTC; CDR3: CASSQVNRDYEQYF; V: TRBV3-1/TRBV3-2; J: TRBJ2-7; size: -; D: -
DNA: TGCAGCGTTGTTTGGGGGGCAGCTTACGAGCAGTACTTC; CDR3: CSVVWGAAYEQYF; V: TRBV29-1; J: TRBJ2-7; size: -; D: -